The 27 T cell receptor beta chains below come from one sample, sequenced in a study of metastatic and nonmetastatic thyroid tumors. Using MiXCR, TCRdb reanalyzed the PCR reads. The sample carries roughly 12,000 clones, around two fifths recorded once. No patient received treatment before thyroid surgery. Sequenced input: tumor tissue. These receptors all stem from a female donor with papillary thyroid cancer or a benign thyroid nodule (not recorded which). Some clones in this sample may be carry-over from other donors' samples.

CDR3 loop: CASSQDHGTTQETQYF. The CDR3 DNA reads TGCGCCAGCAGCCAAGATCATGGGACCACCCAAGAGACCCAGTACTTC. This chain joins TRBV4-1 and TRBJ2-5; D may match TRBD1 or TRBD2 (5 bases each). V lost 0 bases, J lost 1 base, and 12 bases lay in between. Germline V gene sequence: CDR1 MGHRA, CDR2 YSYEKL. The CDR3 loop spans 16 amino acids.

The chain couples TRBV2 to TRBJ2-5; D may correspond to TRBD1 or TRBD2 (5 bases each). The ends were cut back, 3 bases at V and 2 bases at J, with 10 bases in the middle. The CDR3 sequence is 14 residues long. Germline V lookup: CDR1 SNHLY, CDR2 FYNNEI. The CDR3 coding sequence is TGTGCCAGCAGTGAGGGGGTACAGCAAGAGACCCAGTACTTC. This codes for CASSEGVQQETQYF.

The genes are TRBV6-1 and TRBJ2-7; tentatively, D is TRBD1 (6 bases). The CDR3 sequence is 15 residues long. From germline, CDR1 is MNHNS and CDR2 SASEGT. The V gene lost 6 bases and the J gene lost 4 bases, with 19 bases spanning the gap. DNA for the CDR3: TGTGCCAGCAGACCGAGACTGGGGGCAGGGTACGAGCAGTACTTC. This encodes CASRPRLGAGYEQYF.

Within the sample, this clone is medium-sized. This chain joins TRBV20-1 and TRBJ2-2; D uncertain. CDR1 is DFQATT, CDR2 SNEGSKA, per germline (reference sequence). The length of the CDR3 is 13 residues. V was trimmed by 0 bases and J by 7 bases, leaving 9 bases between them. CDR3 in amino acids: CSARDFSGGELFF. The CDR3 nucleotides are TGCAGTGCTAGAGATTTTTCCGGCGGGGAGCTGTTTTTT.

This clone has only a few counts. This sequence joins TRBV11-2 and TRBJ2-6; no reliable D call. V was trimmed by 2 bases and J by 0 bases, leaving 8 bases between them. Germline loops: CDR1 SGHAT, CDR2 FQNNGV. The CDR3 extends over 16 amino acids. The CDR3 is CASSLYSPSGANVLTF. DNA for the CDR3: TGTGCCAGCAGCTTATACTCTCCCTCTGGGGCCAACGTCCTGACTTTC.

This chain joins TRBV6-2 or TRBV6-3 and TRBJ2-1; the D is unclear. CDR1 MNHEY and CDR2 SVGEGT come from the germline V gene. The CDR3 runs 14 residues. Between the trimmed V and J ends, which lost 8 bases and 2 bases, there was a span of 13 bases. Here the CDR3 reads CASSRPSTYNEQFF. As DNA, the CDR3 is TGTGCCAGCTCCCGGCCGAGCACCTACAATGAGCAGTTCTTC.

This clone has at least ten counts. The gene calls are TRBV6-1 and TRBJ1-5; TRBD1 is a possible D gene (6 bases). V lost 5 bases and J 6 bases, leaving 11 bases between the germline ends. Per the germline V gene, CDR1 is MNHNS and CDR2 is SASEGT. This CDR3 has 13 residues. CDR3 coding DNA: TGTGCCAGCAGTTCGGGGGGCGGTCAGCCCCAGCATTTT. This codes for CASSSGGGQPQHF.

The V gene is TRBV12-3 or TRBV12-4, the J gene TRBJ1-6; D may be TRBD1 (6 bases). This CDR3 spans 16 amino acids. V was clipped by 6 bases and J by 0 bases, with 12 bases between them. DNA of the CDR3: TGTGCCAGCAGACCAGGGGCGGACTCCTATAATTCACCCCTCCACTTT. Translation: CASRPGADSYNSPLHF.

The rearrangement uses TRBV11-3 and TRBJ2-3; D perhaps matches TRBD2 (5 bases). CDR1 is SGHNT, CDR2 YENEEA, per germline. The CDR3 length is 13 residues. Deletions cut 4 bases from V and 6 bases from J, with 11 bases between. CDR3 in amino acids: CASSSASGDTQYF. The CDR3, as DNA: TGTGCCAGCAGCTCAGCCAGCGGCGATACGCAGTATTTT.

This clone was seen only a few times. DNA of the CDR3: TGTGCCAGTAGTATACAGGGGGCGTTCTATGGCTACACCTTC. This encodes CASSIQGAFYGYTF. The rearrangement uses TRBV19 and TRBJ1-2, with 8 bases identical to TRBD1. Germline assignment: CDR1 LNHDA and CDR2 SQIVND (reference sequence). J was trimmed by 4 bases and V by 2 bases; bases with no gene match: 3. The CDR3 is 14 amino acids. Based on the CDR3 plus reference TRBV19 and TRBJ1-2, the full variable domain is DGGITQSPKYLFRKEGQNVTLSCEQNLNHDAMYWYRQDPGQGLRLIYYSQIVNDFQKGDIAEGYSVSREKKESFPLTVTSAQKNPTAFYLCASSIQGAFYGYTFGSGTRLTVV.

The rearrangement links TRBV2 to TRBJ1-2; 9 positions match TRBD1. This CDR3 has 15 amino acids. Germline lookup yields CDR1 SNHLY and CDR2 FYNNEI. V trimming: 7 bases; J trimming: 5 bases; junction bases outside the gene matches: 11. CDR3 in DNA: TGTGCCAGCAAAAGGGACAGGGATCCTTCATATGGCTACACCTTC. Its protein product is CASKRDRDPSYGYTF.

Remarks on this clone: The junction departs from germline at one end; a sequencing error may be responsible. The chain combines TRBV11-2 with TRBJ2-7; TRBD2 matches at 11 bases. Germline CDR1 reads SGHAT; CDR2 reads FQNNGV. The CDR3 contains 14 residues. The CDR3 region has the DNA TGTGCCAGCAGTTTAGCGGGGGGGCTATTCGAGCAGTACTTC. The encoded protein is CASSLAGGLFEQYF. The whole variable domain, filled in from reference TRBV11-2 and TRBJ2-7, reads EAGVAQSPRYKIIEKRQSVAFWCNPISGHATLYWYQQILGQGPKLLIQFQNNGVVDDSQLPKDRFSAERLKGVDSTLKIQPAKLEDSAVYLCASSLAGGLFEQYFGPGTRLTVT.

The sample holds a few counts of this clone. The CDR3 is CASSHRGLQETQYF. CDR3 nucleotide sequence: TGTGCCAGCAGCCACAGGGGGCTCCAAGAGACCCAGTACTTC. This rearrangement joins TRBV27 to TRBJ2-5; 9 bases align to TRBD1. This CDR3 has 14 amino acids. V dropped 6 bases and J dropped 1; count of bases not matched to a gene: 3. Germline V gene data show CDR1 as MNHEY and CDR2 as SMNVEV (reference sequence).

The chain uses TRBV27 and TRBJ1-5, with D unclear. The CDR3 length is 17 residues. Germline CDR1 MNHEY, CDR2 SMNVEV (reference sequence). Trimming left V 5 bases short and J 0 bases short, with 17 bases between. CDR3 DNA sequence: TGTGCCAGCAGTCCTCGTGGAGGATATAATAGCAATCAGCCCCAGCATTTT. Its translation: CASSPRGGYNSNQPQHF.

The gene calls are TRBV9 and TRBJ2-7; 8 bases fit TRBD2. CDR3 length equals 13 residues. J gave up 2 bases and V 4 bases, and 2 bases lay outside the gene matches. Germline V CDR1 and CDR2: SGDLS, YYNGEE. The CDR3 region has the DNA TGTGCCAGCAGCACTAGCGGTGCCTACGAGCAGTACTTC. Protein sequence: CASSTSGAYEQYF.

V usage is TRBV6-2 or TRBV6-3 and J usage is TRBJ2-2; 10 bases align to TRBD1. This CDR3 region has 16 residues. V lost 5 bases to trimming and J lost 1 base; unmatched junction nucleotides: 4. Germline assignment: CDR1 MNHEY and CDR2 SVGEGT. CDR3 DNA: TGTGCCAGCAGTCAGACAGGGGGCTGGAACACCGGGGAGCTGTTTTTT. It translates to CASSQTGGWNTGELFF.

This clone appeared a few times. The chain recombines TRBV12-3 or TRBV12-4 with TRBJ1-1; TRBD1 is a possible D gene (5 bases). This CDR3 contains 13 residues. Trimming stripped 1 base from V and 3 bases from J, with 6 bases between. The CDR3 DNA follows: TGTGCCAGCAGTTTAGGAGGGGACACTGAAGCTTTCTTT. This codes for CASSLGGDTEAFF.

The rearrangement uses TRBV28 and TRBJ2-1, with D unresolved. Between the trimmed V and J ends, which lost 2 bases and 4 bases, there was a span of 18 bases. Germline V lookup: CDR1 MDHEN, CDR2 SYDVKM. The CDR3 covers 17 residues. CDR3 in DNA: TGTGCCAGCAGTTTAAACGGCGCAGAAATCGGGTACAATGAGCAGTTCTTC. It specifies CASSLNGAEIGYNEQFF.

This clone has only a few counts. The chain links TRBV6-5 to TRBJ2-6; TRBD1 might be the D (5 bases). There are 17 residues in the CDR3. Germline V gene lookup returns CDR1 MNHEY and CDR2 SVGAGI. V lost 0 bases and J 4 bases, leaving 13 bases between the germline ends. The CDR3 loop reads CASSYSIRGFGANVLTF. In nucleotides, the CDR3 is TGTGCCAGCAGTTACTCGATAAGGGGATTCGGGGCCAACGTCCTGACTTTC.

The chain joins TRBV30 to TRBJ2-6; 7 positions agree with TRBD1. This CDR3 contains 15 residues. Germline V gene data show CDR1 as GTSNPN and CDR2 as SVGIG (reference sequence). V was pared by 2 bases and J by 4 bases, with 5 bases of the junction left unmatched. The CDR3 coding sequence is TGTGCCTGGAGTAACAGGGGATTGGGGGCCAACGTCCTGACTTTC. Its protein is CAWSNRGLGANVLTF.

The sample holds a few counts of this clone. For the CDR3, the DNA is TGTGCCAGCAGCTATCGAGGAGGGAACACTGAAGCTTTCTTT. Its translation: CASSYRGGNTEAFF. The rearrangement joins TRBV6-5 to TRBJ1-1; D is uncertain. The CDR3 has 14 residues. CDR1 and CDR2 (germline): MNHEY, SVGAGI. V was trimmed by 6 bases and J by 1 base, leaving 12 bases between them.

This clone is large. The V and J genes are TRBV6-1 and TRBJ1-6; no clear D gene. The V gene's germline CDR1 is MNHNS and CDR2 SASEGT. The CDR3 length is 15 residues. Between the trimmed V and J ends, which lost 8 bases and 0 bases, there was a span of 11 bases. In nucleotides, the CDR3 is TGTGCCAGCCTCTTCACCTCCTCCTATAATTCACCCCTCCACTTT. As protein: CASLFTSSYNSPLHF.

The rearrangement uses TRBV11-2 and TRBJ2-7; 13 bases align to TRBD2. The V gene's germline CDR1 is SGHAT and CDR2 FQNNGV. Trimming cost V 3 bases and J 2 bases; bases outside gene matches: 4. CDR3 length: 16 residues. This CDR3 reads CASSFTSGGVPYEQYF. The CDR3 nucleotides read TGTGCCAGCAGCTTTACTAGCGGGGGGGTCCCCTACGAGCAGTACTTC.

The chain combines TRBV7-2 with TRBJ1-6; D is ambiguous. V was trimmed by 0 bases and J by 2 bases, leaving 14 bases between them. The CDR3 spans 18 residues. Germline V gene lookup returns CDR1 SGHTA and CDR2 FQGNSA. The CDR3 region has the DNA TGTGCCAGCAGCTTAGCCCGATGGGTACCCACCTATAATTCACCCCTCCACTTT. Translation: CASSLARWVPTYNSPLHF.

Comment on this clone: At one end, the junction sequence differs from germline, possibly due to a read error. The genes are TRBV20-1 and TRBJ2-1; D possibly corresponds to TRBD2 (6 bases). CDR1 is DFQATT and CDR2 is SNEGSKA in the germline V gene (reference sequence). The CDR3 contains 14 residues. CDR3 DNA: TGCAGTGCGGGTATGTGGGAGGATAGGAATGAGCGGTTCTTC. This sequence encodes CSAGMWEDRNERFF.

This sequence joins TRBV11-2 and TRBJ1-6; 7 bases are a match to TRBD1. CDR3 length equals 15 residues. V shed 0 bases and J 9 bases; nucleotides not matched to a gene: 5. Germline CDR1 SGHAT, CDR2 FQNNGV. The CDR3 sequence is CASSLDPGGFSPLHF. The CDR3 DNA reads TGTGCCAGCAGCTTAGATCCAGGGGGGTTTTCACCCCTCCACTTT.

The chain combines TRBV18 with TRBJ2-7; perhaps TRBD1 as D (5 bases). CDR1 is KGHSH and CDR2 is LQKENI in the germline V gene. The CDR3 spans 13 residues. Trimming left V 8 bases short and J 7 bases short, with 18 bases between. CDR3 protein: CASLSTGEVEQYF. For the CDR3, the DNA is TGTGCCAGCCTTTCTACAGGCGAGGTGGAGCAGTACTTC.